These T cell receptor beta chains were read from a single sample in a study of blood T cell repertoires in COVID-19. Method: immunoSEQ multiplex PCR; TCRdb's copy keeps in-frame clones and lacks some. The sample yields some 150,000 clones, approximately 86% seen once. The sequenced sample was peripheral blood. These receptors originate from a woman aged 55-70 years with acute or convalescent COVID-19. Each CDR3 is given with its conserved first and last residue. D genes are given only for firm matches. The size field is filled for only some rows; it gives once, few, many or a size class.

>TRBV18|TRBJ1-5|TRBD1|NA
TGTGCCAGCTCGCCGACAGGGTTAGATCAGCCCCAGCATTTT
CASSPTGLDQPQHF
>TRBV7-2|TRBJ2-1|NA|NA
TGTGCCAGCAGCTTAGAGGGAGGCTCCTACAATGAGCAGTTCTTC
CASSLEGGSYNEQFF
>TRBV4-3|TRBJ1-5|TRBD1|few
TGCGCCAGCAGCCAGATCTACAGGGGGGACCAGCCCCAGCATTTT
CASSQIYRGDQPQHF
>TRBV7-9|TRBJ1-2|NA|few
TGTGCCAGCAGCTTAGCTGGCAGAAATCGTACCTTC
CASSLAGRNRTF
>TRBV7-9|TRBJ2-7|NA|NA
TGTGCCAGCAGCCCCTATCAGGGGGAGCAGTACTTC
CASSPYQGEQYF
>TRBV10-3|TRBJ1-4|TRBD1|NA
TGTGCCATCAGTCCGGGACAGGGGACGGGAGTAACTAATGAAAAACTGTTTTTT
CAISPGQGTGVTNEKLFF
>TRBV28|TRBJ1-2|NA|few
TGTGCCAGCAGGACAGCCTACTATGGCTACACCTTC
CASRTAYYGYTF
>TRBV3-1/TRBV3-2|TRBJ2-3|NA|NA
TGTGCCAGCAGTCCCTCCGCAGGATTAGGATTGGATACGCAGTATTTT
CASSPSAGLGLDTQYF
>TRBV9|TRBJ2-5|NA|NA
TGTGCCAGCAGCGTAGGAACTCAAGAGACCCAGTACTTC
CASSVGTQETQYF
>TRBV2|TRBJ1-4|TRBD1|NA
TGTGCCAGCAGGGGACAGGGGCAAGGTGAAAAACTGTTTTTT
CASRGQGQGEKLFF
>TRBV6-6|TRBJ2-1|TRBD1|NA
TGTGCCAGCAGTTCAAACAGGGGATTCTCCTACAATGAGCAGTTCTTC
CASSSNRGFSYNEQFF
>TRBV6-2/TRBV6-3|TRBJ2-5|TRBD2|NA
TGTGCCAGCAGTCTTACCAGCGGGGCCCTCCAAGAGACCCAGTACTTC
CASSLTSGALQETQYF
>TRBV28|TRBJ2-1|NA|few
TGTGCCAGCAGATCCCCGGGGGTAAATGAGCAGTTCTTC
CASRSPGVNEQFF
>TRBV9|TRBJ2-7|TRBD2|NA
TGTGCCAGCAGCGTAGTCGGAGCGGGGGTTCCGTTATACGAGCAGTACTTC
CASSVVGAGVPLYEQYF
>TRBV20-1|TRBJ2-7|NA|NA
TGCAGTGCTCTTGAGGTCTACGAGCAGTACTTC
CSALEVYEQYF
>TRBV30|TRBJ2-4|NA|few
TGTGCTTTTGAGGGTATAAGGGCCAAAAACATTCAGTACTTC
CAFEGIRAKNIQYF
>TRBV7-9|TRBJ1-2|NA|NA
TGTGCCAGCAGCTTCGTAGGTCGGGATGGCTACACCTTC
CASSFVGRDGYTF
>TRBV3-1/TRBV3-2|TRBJ2-7|TRBD2|NA
TGTGCCAGCAGCCCCACTAGCGGGGGCCCCTGGGAGCAGTACTTC
CASSPTSGGPWEQYF
>TRBV7-2|TRBJ2-1|NA|NA
TGTGCCAGCAGCTTAAGGGACACCGGGCTTCACGACTTTTACAATGAGCAGTTCTTC
CASSLRDTGLHDFYNEQFF
>TRBV12-5|TRBJ2-2|TRBD1|NA
TGTGCTAGTGGAACCGGGACAGGTTACACCGGGGAGCTGTTTTTT
CASGTGTGYTGELFF
>TRBV24-1|TRBJ1-4|TRBD1|once
TGTGCCACCAGTGCCCCGGGACAGGGTGGGGAAAAACTGTTTTTT
CATSAPGQGGEKLFF
>TRBV19|TRBJ2-7|NA|NA
TGTGCCAGTAGTATCGGTGGAGGCTACGAGCAGTACTTC
CASSIGGGYEQYF
>TRBV28|TRBJ1-3|NA|NA
NA
CASILGQGAYGNTIYF
>TRBV28|TRBJ1-5|TRBD1|NA
TGTGCCAGCAGTTCATCCGCAGGGGGTCCCAATCAGCCCCAGCATTTT
CASSSSAGGPNQPQHF
>TRBV20-1|TRBJ1-4|NA|NA
TGCAGTGCTACGGAGAATGAAAAACTGTTTTTT
CSATENEKLFF
>TRBV11-2|TRBJ2-2|NA|NA
TGTGCCAGCAGCTTATGGGCGGGGTCGAACACCGGGGAGCTGTTTTTT
CASSLWAGSNTGELFF
>TRBV5-1|TRBJ2-1|TRBD1|NA
TGCGCCAGCAGCAGAGGACAGGGGGGTTCGAATGAGCAGTTCTTC
CASSRGQGGSNEQFF
>TRBV28|TRBJ1-2|NA|NA
TGTGCCAGCAGTTTACCGGAGAACTATGGCTACACCTTC
CASSLPENYGYTF
>TRBV11-2|TRBJ1-1|TRBD1|NA
TGTGCCAGCAGCTTAGGTGGGAGGGACAGGGTTTCTAACACTGAAGCTTTCTTT
CASSLGGRDRVSNTEAFF
>TRBV15|TRBJ2-7|NA|NA
TGTGCCACCAGCAGAGGAGGGCGTGAGGAGCAGTACTTC
CATSRGGREEQYF
>TRBV5-4|TRBJ2-5|TRBD2|NA
TGTGCCAGCAGCTTGCGGGGGGGCCCGCAGACCCAGTACTTC
CASSLRGGPQTQYF
>TRBV5-1|TRBJ2-1|TRBD1|NA
TGCGCCAGCAGCTTACTACAGGGGGTCGACTACAATGAGCAGTTCTTC
CASSLLQGVDYNEQFF
>TRBV30|TRBJ1-5|NA|NA
TGTGCCTGGAGTGTAGCAAGGAGCCAGCCCCAGCATTTT
CAWSVARSQPQHF
>TRBV28|TRBJ1-1|NA|NA
TGTGCCAGCAGTTTAGCTAATTTCGGGGGGCGTGCTGAAGCTTTCTTT
CASSLANFGGRAEAFF
>TRBV9|TRBJ2-7|TRBD1|NA
TGTGCCAGCAGCTTTGGCAGGGGGTACGAGCAGTACTTC
CASSFGRGYEQYF
>TRBV5-6|TRBJ1-1|NA|NA
TGTGCCAGCAGCTTTTTAGGGATTATGGGGGGCACTGAAGCTTTCTTT
CASSFLGIMGGTEAFF
>TRBV11-2|TRBJ1-3|NA|NA
TGTGCCAGCAGCGACCGGTCGGGATCTGGAAACACCATATATTTT
CASSDRSGSGNTIYF
>TRBV13|TRBJ2-1|TRBD1|NA
TGTGCCAGCAGGACCGACAGGGGGAATGAGCAGTTCTTC
CASRTDRGNEQFF
>TRBV2|TRBJ2-7|NA|NA
TGTGCCAGCAGTGAGGTCAGCTCCTACGAGCAGTACTTC
CASSEVSSYEQYF
>TRBV6-5|TRBJ2-1|NA|NA
TGTGCCAGCAGCACAGGTCTGGACAATGAGCAGTTCTTC
CASSTGLDNEQFF
>TRBV4-2|TRBJ2-5|TRBD1|NA
TGTGCCAGCAGCCAAGAACCGGGACAGGGGGAAAAGACCCAGTACTTC
CASSQEPGQGEKTQYF